This T cell receptor (beta chain) was sequenced during a study of memory CD4+ T cells and cytomegalovirus serostatus. In its sample, this clone was seen a few times. Single viable CD3+CD4+CD8-CD45RO+ cells were sorted as the memory CD4+ T cells. CD4+ T cells were isolated by positive magnetic selection. Looked up from germline, CDR1 is SGHNT and CDR2 is YYREEE (reference sequence). Germline trimming cut 5 bases from V and 9 bases from J; bases unmatched to any gene: 11. The CDR3 length is 14 residues. Method: immunoSEQ multiplex PCR; TCRdb's copy keeps in-frame clones and lacks some. This table holds tens of thousands of clones, over 65% found once.

Sample: memory CD4+ T cells from blood. This TCR was recovered from an adult in good health and CMV-seropositive. The chain couples TRBV5-4 to TRBJ2-1; 7 bases agree with TRBD1. The CDR3 is CASRLPSGGLEQFF. CDR3 coding DNA: TGTGCCAGCAGGCTCCCCTCAGGGGGTCTTGAGCAGTTCTTC.